This T cell receptor beta chain originates from a study of Graves' ophthalmopathy and Graves' hyperthyroidism. This clonotype has ten or more counts. Germline V gives CDR1 SNHLY, CDR2 FYNNEI. The junction had 8 bases not matched to a gene; V was cut back by 7 bases and J by 4 bases. This CDR3 is built from 14 residues. Amplified TCR beta CDR3 regions were obtained using RNA transcripts as template. Following a first-round RT-PCR that used HTBI primers, a second-round multiplex PCR was carried out. One entry per CDR3 protein, called by TCRdb with MiXCR from the multiplex PCR reads. Of hundreds of thousands of distinct CDR3 sequences in the sample, 20% to 25% are singletons; the top ten hold roughly 6.9%.

This receptor was taken from a woman aged 18 to 35 with stable Graves' hyperthyroidism. Some clones in this sample may be carry-over from other donors' samples. The sample was peripheral blood. The V gene is TRBV2, the J gene TRBJ1-1, with 8 bases fitting TRBD1. As DNA, the CDR3 is TGTGCCAGCACCTTCCAGGGGGCAATCACTGAAGCTTTCTTT. This translates into CASTFQGAITEAFF.